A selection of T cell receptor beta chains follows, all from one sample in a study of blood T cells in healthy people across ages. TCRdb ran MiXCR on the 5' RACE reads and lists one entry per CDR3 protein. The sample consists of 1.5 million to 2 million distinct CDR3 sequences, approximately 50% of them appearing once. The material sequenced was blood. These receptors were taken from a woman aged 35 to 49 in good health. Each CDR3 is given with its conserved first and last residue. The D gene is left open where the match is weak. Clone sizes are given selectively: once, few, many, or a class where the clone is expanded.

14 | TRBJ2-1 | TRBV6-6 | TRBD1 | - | CASKITGVDNEQFF | TGTGCCAGCAAAATTACAGGGGTGGACAATGAGCAGTTCTTC
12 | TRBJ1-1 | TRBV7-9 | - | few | CASSPGTNEAFF | TGTGCCAGCAGCCCCGGGACCAATGAAGCTTTCTTT
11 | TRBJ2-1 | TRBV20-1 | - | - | CSVLVYNEQFF | TGCAGTGTTCTAGTGTACAATGAGCAGTTCTTC
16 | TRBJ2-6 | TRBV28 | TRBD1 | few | CASSPGQGAGANVLTF | TGTGCCAGCAGTCCAGGACAGGGGGCTGGGGCCAACGTCCTGACTTTC
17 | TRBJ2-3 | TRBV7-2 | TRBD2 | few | CASSPYGGGGGTDTQYF | TGTGCCAGCAGCCCCTACGGCGGCGGGGGGGGCACAGATACGCAGTATTTT
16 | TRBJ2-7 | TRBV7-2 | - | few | CASSPGKLPSPYEQYF | TGTGCCAGCAGCCCCGGTAAGCTACCTTCGCCCTACGAGCAGTACTTC
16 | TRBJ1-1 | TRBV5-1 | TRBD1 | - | CASSLATGGEGTEAFF | TGCGCCAGCAGCTTGGCTACAGGGGGCGAGGGTACTGAAGCTTTCTTT
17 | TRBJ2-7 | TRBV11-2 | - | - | CASSLGRRRESSYEQYF | TGTGCCAGCAGCTTAGGCCGCCGCAGGGAGAGCTCCTACGAGCAGTACTTC
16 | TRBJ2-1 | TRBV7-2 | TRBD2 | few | CASRQSGSSSYNEQFF | TGTGCCAGCAGGCAGAGCGGGAGTAGCTCCTACAATGAGCAGTTCTTC
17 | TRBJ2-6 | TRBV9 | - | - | CASSGFDGISGANVLTF | TGTGCCAGCAGCGGATTCGACGGAATCTCTGGGGCCAACGTCCTGACTTTC
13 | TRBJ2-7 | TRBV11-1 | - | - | CASSLAVSREQYF | TGTGCCAGCAGCTTAGCAGTGTCTAGGGAGCAGTACTTC
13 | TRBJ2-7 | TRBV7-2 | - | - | CASSARWGYEQYF | TGTGCCAGCAGCGCAAGGTGGGGCTACGAGCAGTACTTC
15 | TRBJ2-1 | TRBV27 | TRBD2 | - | CASSSQAGSYNEQFF | TGTGCCAGCAGTTCGCAAGCGGGGTCTTACAATGAGCAGTTCTTC
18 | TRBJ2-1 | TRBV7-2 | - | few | CASSLDVGTPLLYNEQFF | TGTGCCAGCAGCTTAGATGTGGGGACCCCACTACTATACAATGAGCAGTTCTTC
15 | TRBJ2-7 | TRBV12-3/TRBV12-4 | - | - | CASSLAGLLSYEQYF | TGTGCCAGCAGTTTAGCGGGACTCCTCTCCTACGAGCAGTACTTC
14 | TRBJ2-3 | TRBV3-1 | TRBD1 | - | CASSRQGMADTRYF | TGTGCCAGCAGCCGACAGGGCATGGCAGATACGCGGTATTTT
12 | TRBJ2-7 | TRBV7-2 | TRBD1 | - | CASSLQGAEQYF | TGTGCCAGCAGTCTTCAGGGGGCCGAGCAGTACTTC
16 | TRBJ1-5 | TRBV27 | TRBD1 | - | CASSITGGVSNQPQHF | TGTGCCAGCAGTATCACAGGGGGCGTGAGCAATCAGCCCCAGCATTTT
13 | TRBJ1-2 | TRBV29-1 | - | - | CSVERTDSYGYTF | TGCAGCGTTGAGCGGACAGACAGCTATGGCTACACCTTC
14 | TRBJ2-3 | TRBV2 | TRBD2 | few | CASPGLVVTDTQYF | TGTGCCAGCCCAGGACTAGTGGTCACAGATACGCAGTATTTT
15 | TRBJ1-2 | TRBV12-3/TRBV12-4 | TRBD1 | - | CASGKTGTGGEGYTF | TGTGCCAGCGGAAAGACCGGGACAGGGGGCGAGGGCTACACCTTC
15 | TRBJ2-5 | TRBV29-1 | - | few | CSVESKGLDLETQYF | TGCAGCGTTGAAAGTAAGGGGCTTGACTTGGAGACCCAGTACTTC
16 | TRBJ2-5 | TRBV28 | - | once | CASSFSTGRSQETQYF | TGTGCCAGCAGCTTTTCGACAGGGAGGTCCCAAGAGACCCAGTACTTC
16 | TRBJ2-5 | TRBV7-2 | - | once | CASSLDHLAGGETQYF | TGTGCCAGCAGCTTAGATCATTTGGCAGGGGGGGAGACCCAGTACTTC
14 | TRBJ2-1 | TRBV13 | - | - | CASSEQGLHNEQFF | TGTGCCAGCAGCGAACAAGGACTCCACAATGAGCAGTTCTTC